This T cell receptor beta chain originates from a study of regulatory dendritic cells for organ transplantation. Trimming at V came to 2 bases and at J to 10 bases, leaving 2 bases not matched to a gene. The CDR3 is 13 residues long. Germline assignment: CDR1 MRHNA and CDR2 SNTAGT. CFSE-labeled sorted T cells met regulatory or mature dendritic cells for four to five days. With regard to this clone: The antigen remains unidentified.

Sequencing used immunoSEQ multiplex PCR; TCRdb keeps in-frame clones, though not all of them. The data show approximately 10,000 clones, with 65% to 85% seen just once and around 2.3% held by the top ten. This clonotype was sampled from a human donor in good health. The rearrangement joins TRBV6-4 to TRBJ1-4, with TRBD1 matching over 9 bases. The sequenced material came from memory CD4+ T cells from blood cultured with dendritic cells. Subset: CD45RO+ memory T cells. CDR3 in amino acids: CASSDVTGGKLFF. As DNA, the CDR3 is TGTGCCAGCAGTGACGTGACAGGGGGAAAACTGTTTTTT.